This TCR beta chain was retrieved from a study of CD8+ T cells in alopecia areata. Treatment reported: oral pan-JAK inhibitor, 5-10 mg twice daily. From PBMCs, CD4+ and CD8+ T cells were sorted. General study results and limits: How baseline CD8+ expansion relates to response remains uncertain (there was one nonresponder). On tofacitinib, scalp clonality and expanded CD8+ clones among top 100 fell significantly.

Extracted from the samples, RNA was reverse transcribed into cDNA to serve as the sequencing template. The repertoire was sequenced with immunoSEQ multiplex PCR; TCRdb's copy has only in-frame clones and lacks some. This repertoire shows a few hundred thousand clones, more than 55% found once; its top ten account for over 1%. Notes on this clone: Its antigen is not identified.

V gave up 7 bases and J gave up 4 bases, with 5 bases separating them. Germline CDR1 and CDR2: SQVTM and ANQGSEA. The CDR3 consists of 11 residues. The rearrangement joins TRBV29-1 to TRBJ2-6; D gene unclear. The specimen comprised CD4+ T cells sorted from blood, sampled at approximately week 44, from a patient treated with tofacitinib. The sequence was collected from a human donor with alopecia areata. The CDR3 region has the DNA TGCAGCGAGAGGGGGGCCAACGTCCTGACTTTC. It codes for CSERGANVLTF.